This TCR beta chain was identified in a study of blood T cell repertoires in COVID-19. Seattle-derived patients entered the study during active infection and were followed longitudinally. This clone was seen just once. Germline CDR1 reads MDHEN; CDR2 reads SYDVKM. V lost 0 bases, J lost 1 base, and 5 bases stayed unmatched. The CDR3 spans 16 residues. Assay: immunoSEQ multiplex PCR; the TCRdb copy retains only in-frame clones and omits some. The sample lists approximately 330,000 clones, roughly 86% seen once, with around 8.9% in the top ten. The sequenced sample consisted of peripheral blood. The clonotype was recovered from a man aged 25-45 years with COVID-19, enrolled during active disease. The chain carries TRBV28 and TRBJ1-1, with 7 bases fitting TRBD1. In DNA, the CDR3 is TGTGCCAGCAGTTTATGGTTGACAGGGAAGAACACTGAAGCTTTCTTT. Translation gives CASSLWLTGKNTEAFF.